This T cell receptor beta chain was observed in a study of CD8 T cells in Susac syndrome. Notes on the study in general: The study recognized that its TCR sequencing and HLA analysis covered a relatively small number of individuals.

Sequencing of TCR beta covered CD8+ and CD4+ T cells obtained from blood. Healthy donors matched for age and sex were used as controls. A remark on this clonotype: Its target is unknown.

RNA totalling roughly 0.45 to 1 ug underwent reverse transcription with random hexamers. The amplification used immunoSEQ multiplex PCR on TCR beta CDR3; it spanned 54 Vbeta and 13 Jbeta. TCRdb called the immunoSEQ multiplex PCR reads again in MiXCR, with one record for every CDR3 protein. The sample consists of approximately 130,000 distinct CDR3 sequences, about 95% of them appearing once. The sequence was collected from a human donor in good health. Sequenced sample: CD4+ T cells from PBMCs.

CDR3 nucleotide sequence: TGTGCCACCAGCAGTGGACTAGCGGGGCTCACAGATACGCAGTATTTT. Translating gives CATSSGLAGLTDTQYF. This sequence joins TRBV15 and TRBJ2-3, with 12 bases matching TRBD2. CDR1 is LNHNV, CDR2 YYDKDF, per germline (reference sequence). V trimming: 3 bases; J trimming: 2 bases; junction bases outside the gene matches: 3. This CDR3 region has 16 residues.